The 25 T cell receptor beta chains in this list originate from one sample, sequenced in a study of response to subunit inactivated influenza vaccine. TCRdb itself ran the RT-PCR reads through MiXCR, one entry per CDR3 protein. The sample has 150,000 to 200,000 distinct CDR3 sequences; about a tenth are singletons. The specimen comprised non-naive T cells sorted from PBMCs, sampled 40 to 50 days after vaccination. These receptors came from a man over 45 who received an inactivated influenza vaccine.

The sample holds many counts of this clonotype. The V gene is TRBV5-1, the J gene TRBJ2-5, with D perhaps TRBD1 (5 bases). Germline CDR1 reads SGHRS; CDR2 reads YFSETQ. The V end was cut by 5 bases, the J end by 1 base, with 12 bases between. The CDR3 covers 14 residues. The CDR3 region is CASSLDRVQETQYF. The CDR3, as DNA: TGCGCCAGCAGTTTAGACAGAGTCCAAGAGACCCAGTACTTC.

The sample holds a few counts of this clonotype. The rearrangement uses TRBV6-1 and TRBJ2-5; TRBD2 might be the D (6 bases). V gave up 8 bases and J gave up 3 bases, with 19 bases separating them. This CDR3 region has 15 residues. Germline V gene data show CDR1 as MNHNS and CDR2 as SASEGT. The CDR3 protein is CASSNRDWGEETQYF. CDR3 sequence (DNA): TGTGCCAGCTCAAACCGGGACTGGGGGGAAGAGACCCAGTACTTC.

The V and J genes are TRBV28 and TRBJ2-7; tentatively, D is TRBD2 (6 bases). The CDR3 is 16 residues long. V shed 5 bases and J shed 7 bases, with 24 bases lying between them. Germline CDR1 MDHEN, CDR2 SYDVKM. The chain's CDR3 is CASSPSTGGLRGEQYF. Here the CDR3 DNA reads TGTGCCAGCAGTCCGTCCACCGGAGGGCTGAGGGGTGAGCAGTACTTC.

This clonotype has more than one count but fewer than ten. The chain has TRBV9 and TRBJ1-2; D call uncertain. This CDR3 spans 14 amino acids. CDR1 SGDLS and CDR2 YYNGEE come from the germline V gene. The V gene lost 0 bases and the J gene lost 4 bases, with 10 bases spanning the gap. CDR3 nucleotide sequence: TGTGCCAGCAGCGTAGATTCAAGTAGCTATGGCTACACCTTC. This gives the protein CASSVDSSSYGYTF. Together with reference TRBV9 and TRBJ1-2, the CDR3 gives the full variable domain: DSGVTQTPKHLITATGQRVTLRCSPRSGDLSVYWYQQSLDQGLQFLIQYYNGEERAKGNILERFSAQQFPDLHSELNLSSLELGDSALYFCASSVDSSSYGYTFGSGTRLTVV.

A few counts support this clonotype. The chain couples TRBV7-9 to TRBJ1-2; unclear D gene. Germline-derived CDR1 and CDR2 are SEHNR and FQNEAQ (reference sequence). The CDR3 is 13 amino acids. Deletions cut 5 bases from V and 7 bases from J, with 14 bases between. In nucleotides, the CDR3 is TGTGCCAGCAGCCCCACGGGAAGTTTTGGCTACACCTTC. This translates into CASSPTGSFGYTF.

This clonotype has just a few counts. CDR3 nucleotides: TGTGCCAGCTCAGCCGGGGGTTATAGCAATCAGCCCCAGCATTTT. Its translation: CASSAGGYSNQPQHF. The rearrangement links TRBV6-1 to TRBJ1-5; weak D call: TRBD1 (5 bases). The CDR3 has 15 amino acids. Trimming cost V 8 bases and J 0 bases, with 14 bases left between them. Germline CDR1 is MNHNS and CDR2 is SASEGT.

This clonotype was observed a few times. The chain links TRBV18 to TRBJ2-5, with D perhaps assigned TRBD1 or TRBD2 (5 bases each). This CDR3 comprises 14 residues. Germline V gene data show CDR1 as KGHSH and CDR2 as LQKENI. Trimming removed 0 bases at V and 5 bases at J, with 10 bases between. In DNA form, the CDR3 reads TGTGCCAGCTCACCACCGTCAGGGACGGAGACCCAGTACTTC. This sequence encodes CASSPPSGTETQYF.

The CDR3 DNA reads TGTGCCAGCAGTGAAGTAGATACGCAGTATTTT. Its translation is CASSEVDTQYF. This chain joins TRBV6-1 and TRBJ2-3; D uncertain. Looked up from germline, CDR1 is MNHNS and CDR2 is SASEGT. V was shortened by 1 base and J by 5 bases, with 1 base between the two germline ends. This CDR3 contains 11 residues.

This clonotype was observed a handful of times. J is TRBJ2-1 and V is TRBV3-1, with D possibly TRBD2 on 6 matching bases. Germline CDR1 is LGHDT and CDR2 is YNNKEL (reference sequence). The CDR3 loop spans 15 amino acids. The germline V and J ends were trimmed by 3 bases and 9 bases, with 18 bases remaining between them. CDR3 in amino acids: CASSHRDPGRGEQFF. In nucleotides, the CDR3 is TGTGCCAGCAGCCACCGGGACCCCGGGCGGGGTGAGCAGTTCTTC.

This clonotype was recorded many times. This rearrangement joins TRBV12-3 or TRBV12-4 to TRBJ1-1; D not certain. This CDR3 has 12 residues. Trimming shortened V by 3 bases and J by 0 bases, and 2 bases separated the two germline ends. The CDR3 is CASSFVNTEAFF. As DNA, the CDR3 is TGTGCCAGCAGTTTTGTGAACACTGAAGCTTTCTTT.

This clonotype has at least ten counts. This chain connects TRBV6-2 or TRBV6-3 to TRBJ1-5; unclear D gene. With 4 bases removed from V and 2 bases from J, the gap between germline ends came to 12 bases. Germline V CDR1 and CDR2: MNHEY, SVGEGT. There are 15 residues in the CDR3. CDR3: CASSFGLGGNQPQHF. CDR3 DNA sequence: TGTGCCAGCAGTTTCGGACTCGGGGGCAATCAGCCCCAGCATTTT.

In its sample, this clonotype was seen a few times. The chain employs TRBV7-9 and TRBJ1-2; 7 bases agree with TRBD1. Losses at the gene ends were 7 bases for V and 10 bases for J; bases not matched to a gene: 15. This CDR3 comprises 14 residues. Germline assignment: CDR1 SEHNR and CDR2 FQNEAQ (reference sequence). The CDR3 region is CASTIGGLLKDYTF. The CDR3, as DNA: TGTGCCAGCACCATAGGGGGCCTCTTAAAGGACTACACCTTC.

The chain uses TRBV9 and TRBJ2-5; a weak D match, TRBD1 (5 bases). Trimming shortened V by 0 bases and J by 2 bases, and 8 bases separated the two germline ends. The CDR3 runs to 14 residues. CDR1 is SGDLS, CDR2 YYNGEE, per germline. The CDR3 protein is CASSVGQKQETQYF. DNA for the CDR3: TGTGCCAGCAGCGTAGGACAGAAGCAAGAGACCCAGTACTTC.

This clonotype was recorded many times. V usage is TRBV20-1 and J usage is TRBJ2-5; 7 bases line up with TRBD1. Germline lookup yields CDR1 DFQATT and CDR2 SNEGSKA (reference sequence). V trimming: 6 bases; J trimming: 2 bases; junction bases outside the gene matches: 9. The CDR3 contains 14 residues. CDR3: CSAGDRRIQETQYF. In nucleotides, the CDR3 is TGCAGTGCGGGGGACAGACGAATACAAGAGACCCAGTACTTC.

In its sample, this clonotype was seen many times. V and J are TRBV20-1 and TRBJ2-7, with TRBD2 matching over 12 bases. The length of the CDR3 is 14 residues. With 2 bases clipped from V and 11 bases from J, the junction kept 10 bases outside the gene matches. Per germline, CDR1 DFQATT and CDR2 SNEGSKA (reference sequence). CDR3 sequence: CSARLLAGGRKEYF. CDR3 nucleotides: TGCAGTGCTAGACTACTAGCGGGAGGCCGAAAGGAGTACTTC.

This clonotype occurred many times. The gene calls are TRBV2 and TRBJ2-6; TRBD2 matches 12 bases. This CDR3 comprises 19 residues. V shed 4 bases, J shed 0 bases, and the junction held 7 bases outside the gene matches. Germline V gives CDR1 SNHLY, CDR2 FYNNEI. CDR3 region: CASSVLSGLAGSGANVLTF. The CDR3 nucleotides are TGTGCCAGCAGTGTCTTGTCGGGACTAGCGGGCTCTGGGGCCAACGTCCTGACTTTC.

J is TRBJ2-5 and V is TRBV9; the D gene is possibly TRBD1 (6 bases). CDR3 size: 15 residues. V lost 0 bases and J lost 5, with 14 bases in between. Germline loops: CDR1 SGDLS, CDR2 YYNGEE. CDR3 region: CASSVAGDRGETQYF. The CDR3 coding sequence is TGTGCCAGCAGCGTAGCAGGGGACCGAGGGGAGACCCAGTACTTC.

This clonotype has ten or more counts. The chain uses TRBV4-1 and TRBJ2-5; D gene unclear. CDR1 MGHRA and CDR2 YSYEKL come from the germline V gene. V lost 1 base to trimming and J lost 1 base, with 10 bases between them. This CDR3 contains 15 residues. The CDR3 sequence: CASSQVILTQETQYF. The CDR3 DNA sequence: TGCGCCAGCAGCCAAGTTATCTTGACCCAAGAGACCCAGTACTTC.

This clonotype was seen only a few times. As DNA, the CDR3 is TGTGCCAGCAGCCAAGTATGGCAGTACAATGAGCAGTTCTTC. The encoded protein is CASSQVWQYNEQFF. This chain connects TRBV14 to TRBJ2-1; no clear D gene. This CDR3 comprises 14 residues. The ends were cut back, 1 base at V and 4 bases at J, with 8 bases in the middle. The germline CDR1 and CDR2 sequences are SGHDN and FVKESK.

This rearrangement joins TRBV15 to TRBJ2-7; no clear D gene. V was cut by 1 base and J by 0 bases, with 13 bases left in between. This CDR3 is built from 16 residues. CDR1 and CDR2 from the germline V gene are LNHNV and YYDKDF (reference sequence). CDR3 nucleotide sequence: TGTGCCACCAGCAGAGCTACCATCAGGAGCTCCTACGAGCAGTACTTC. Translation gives CATSRATIRSSYEQYF. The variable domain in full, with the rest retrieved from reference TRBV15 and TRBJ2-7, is DAMVIQNPRYQVTQFGKPVTLSCSQTLNHNVMYWYQQKSSQAPKLLFHYYDKDFNNEADTPDNFQSRRPNTSFCFLDIRSPGLGDTAMYLCATSRATIRSSYEQYFGPGTRLTVT.

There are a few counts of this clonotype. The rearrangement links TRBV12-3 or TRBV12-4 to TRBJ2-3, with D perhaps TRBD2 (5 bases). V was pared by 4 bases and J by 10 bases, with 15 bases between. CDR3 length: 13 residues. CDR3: CASSSREAPSQYF. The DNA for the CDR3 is TGTGCCAGCAGTTCCCGGGAAGCCCCTTCGCAGTATTTT.

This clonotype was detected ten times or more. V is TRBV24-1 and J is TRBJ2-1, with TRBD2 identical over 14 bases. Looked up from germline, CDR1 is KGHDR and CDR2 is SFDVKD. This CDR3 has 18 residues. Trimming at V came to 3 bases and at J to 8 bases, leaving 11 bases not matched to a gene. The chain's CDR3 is CATSDRTSGRSLTHEQFF. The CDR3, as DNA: TGTGCCACCAGTGATCGGACTAGCGGGAGGTCCCTTACACATGAGCAGTTCTTC.

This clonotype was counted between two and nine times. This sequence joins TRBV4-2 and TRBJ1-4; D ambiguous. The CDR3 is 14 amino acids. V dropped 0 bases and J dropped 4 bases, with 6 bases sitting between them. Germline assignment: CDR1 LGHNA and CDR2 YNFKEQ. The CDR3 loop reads CASSQDSLNEKLFF. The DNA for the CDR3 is TGTGCCAGCAGCCAAGATTCTCTTAATGAAAAACTGTTTTTT.

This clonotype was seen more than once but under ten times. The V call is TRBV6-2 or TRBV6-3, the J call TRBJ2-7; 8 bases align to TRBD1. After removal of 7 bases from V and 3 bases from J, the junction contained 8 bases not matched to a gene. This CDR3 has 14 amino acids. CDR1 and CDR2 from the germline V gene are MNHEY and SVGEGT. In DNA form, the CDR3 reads TGTGCCAGCATTCCAGACAGGGGATTCTACGAGCAGTACTTC. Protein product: CASIPDRGFYEQYF.

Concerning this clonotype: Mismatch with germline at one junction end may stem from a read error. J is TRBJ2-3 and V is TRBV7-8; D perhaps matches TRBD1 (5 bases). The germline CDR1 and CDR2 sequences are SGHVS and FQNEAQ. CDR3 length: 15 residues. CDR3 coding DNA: TGTGCCAGCAGCGAGGCCCCGCACGGCACAGGTACGCAGTATTTT. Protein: CASSEAPHGTGTQYF.